This is a list of T cell receptor beta chains from one sample in a study of blood T cell repertoires in COVID-19. Assay: immunoSEQ multiplex PCR; the TCRdb copy retains only in-frame clones and omits some. The sample yields approximately 120,000 clones, around 74% seen once. The sample comprised peripheral blood. Every receptor here comes from a man in his sixties with acute or convalescent COVID-19. Both conserved end residues are part of each CDR3. Each record gives: clone size, CDR3 length, V gene, J gene, CDR3 protein. Clone size is shown for a subset of rows, as once, few, many or a class of expanded clone.

clone size: .
CDR3 length: 12
V gene: TRBV29-1
J gene: TRBJ2-3
CDR3 protein: CSVEGTRDTQYF

clone size: .
CDR3 length: 13
V gene: TRBV6-5
J gene: TRBJ1-5
CDR3 protein: CASSINSDQPQHF

clone size: .
CDR3 length: 16
V gene: TRBV19
J gene: TRBJ1-4
CDR3 protein: CASSSGQGAGNEKLFF

clone size: once
CDR3 length: 15
V gene: TRBV24-1
J gene: TRBJ1-2
CDR3 protein: CATSDPAGTDYGYTF

clone size: .
CDR3 length: 15
V gene: TRBV10-1
J gene: TRBJ1-1
CDR3 protein: CASSESDRFDTEAFF

clone size: .
CDR3 length: 16
V gene: TRBV13
J gene: TRBJ1-1
CDR3 protein: CASSLGGGKVNTEAFF

clone size: .
CDR3 length: 16
V gene: TRBV27
J gene: TRBJ1-1
CDR3 protein: CASSSYPGGGGTEAFF

clone size: .
CDR3 length: 13
V gene: TRBV12-3/TRBV12-4
J gene: TRBJ1-1
CDR3 protein: CASTKRIPAEAFF

clone size: .
CDR3 length: 13
V gene: TRBV30
J gene: TRBJ2-7
CDR3 protein: CAWRTGANYEQYF

clone size: .
CDR3 length: 14
V gene: TRBV5-1
J gene: TRBJ2-7
CDR3 protein: CASKKREGHYEQYF

clone size: .
CDR3 length: 15
V gene: TRBV5-1
J gene: TRBJ1-3
CDR3 protein: CASSIGQGAWDTIYF

clone size: .
CDR3 length: 18
V gene: TRBV4-1
J gene: TRBJ2-2
CDR3 protein: CASSQWLAGSQTTGELFF

clone size: .
CDR3 length: 16
V gene: TRBV3-1/TRBV3-2
J gene: TRBJ2-7
CDR3 protein: CASRSRPSGGTGEQYF